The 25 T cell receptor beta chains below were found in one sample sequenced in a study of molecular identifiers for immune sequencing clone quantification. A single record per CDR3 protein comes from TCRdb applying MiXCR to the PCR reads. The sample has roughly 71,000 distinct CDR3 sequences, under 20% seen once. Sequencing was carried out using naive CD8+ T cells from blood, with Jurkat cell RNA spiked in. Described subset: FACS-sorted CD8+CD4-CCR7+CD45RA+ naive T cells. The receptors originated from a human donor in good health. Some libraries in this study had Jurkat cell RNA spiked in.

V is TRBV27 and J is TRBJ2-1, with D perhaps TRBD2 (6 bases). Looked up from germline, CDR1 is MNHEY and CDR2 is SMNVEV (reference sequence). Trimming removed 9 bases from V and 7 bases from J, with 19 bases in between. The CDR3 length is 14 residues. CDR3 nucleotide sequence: TGTGCCAGTGGAGCGGGTCTAAGGCATAATGAGCAGTTCTTC. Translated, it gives CASGAGLRHNEQFF.

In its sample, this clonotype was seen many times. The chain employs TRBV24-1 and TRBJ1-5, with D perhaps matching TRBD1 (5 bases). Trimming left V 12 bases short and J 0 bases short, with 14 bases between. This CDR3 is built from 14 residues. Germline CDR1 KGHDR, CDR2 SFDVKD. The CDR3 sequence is CAAGPEYSNQPQHF. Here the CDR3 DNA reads TGTGCCGCAGGGCCGGAATATAGCAATCAGCCCCAGCATTTT.

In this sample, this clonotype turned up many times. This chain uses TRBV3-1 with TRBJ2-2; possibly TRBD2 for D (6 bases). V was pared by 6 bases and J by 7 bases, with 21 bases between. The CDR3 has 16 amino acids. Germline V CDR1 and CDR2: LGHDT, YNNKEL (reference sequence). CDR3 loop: CASSHPGGPQSGELFF. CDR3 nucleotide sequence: TGTGCCAGCAGTCACCCCGGGGGACCCCAGAGCGGGGAGCTGTTTTTT.

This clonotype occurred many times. In DNA, the CDR3 is TGCAGTGCTAAGACCTTAAAGGCAGATACGCAGTATTTT. The encoded protein is CSAKTLKADTQYF. The chain has TRBV20-1 and TRBJ2-3; D ambiguous. The length of the CDR3 is 13 residues. CDR1 DFQATT and CDR2 SNEGSKA come from the germline V gene (reference sequence). With 4 bases removed from V and 4 bases from J, the gap between germline ends came to 12 bases.

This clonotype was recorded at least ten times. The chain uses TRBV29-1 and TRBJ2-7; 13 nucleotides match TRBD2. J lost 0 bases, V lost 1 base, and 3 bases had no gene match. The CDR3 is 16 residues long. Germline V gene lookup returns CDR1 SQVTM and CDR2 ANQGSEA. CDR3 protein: CSVEGGLAGASYEQYF. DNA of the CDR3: TGCAGCGTTGAAGGAGGACTAGCGGGGGCCTCCTACGAGCAGTACTTC.

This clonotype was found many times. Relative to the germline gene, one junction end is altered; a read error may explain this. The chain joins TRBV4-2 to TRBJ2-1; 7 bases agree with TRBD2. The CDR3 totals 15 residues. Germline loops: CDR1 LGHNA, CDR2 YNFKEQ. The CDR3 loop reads CASSQAHFTGAGGIF. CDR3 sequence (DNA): TGTGCCAGCAGCCAAGCTCATTTCACGGGAGCCGGGGGGATCTTC.

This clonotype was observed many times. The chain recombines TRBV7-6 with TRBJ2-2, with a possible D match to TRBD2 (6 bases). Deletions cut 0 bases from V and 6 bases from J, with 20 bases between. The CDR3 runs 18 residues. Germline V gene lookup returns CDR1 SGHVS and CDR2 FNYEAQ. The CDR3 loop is CASSLASSALWSSGELFF. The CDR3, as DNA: TGTGCCAGCAGCTTAGCATCTAGCGCGTTGTGGTCCTCCGGGGAGCTGTTTTTT.

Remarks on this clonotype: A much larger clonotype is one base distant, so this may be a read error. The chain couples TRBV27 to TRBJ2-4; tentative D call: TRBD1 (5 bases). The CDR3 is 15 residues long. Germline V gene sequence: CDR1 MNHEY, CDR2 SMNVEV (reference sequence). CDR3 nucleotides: TGTACCGGCAGTTCTCAAGGGGCAGCCAAAAACATTCAGTACTTC. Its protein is CTGSSQGAAKNIQYF.

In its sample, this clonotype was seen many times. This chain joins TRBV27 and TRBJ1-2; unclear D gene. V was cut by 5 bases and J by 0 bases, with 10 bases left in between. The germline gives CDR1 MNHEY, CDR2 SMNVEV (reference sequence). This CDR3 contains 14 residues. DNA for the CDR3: TGTGCCAGCAGTCCAACCCCCGCTAACTATGGCTACACCTTC. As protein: CASSPTPANYGYTF.

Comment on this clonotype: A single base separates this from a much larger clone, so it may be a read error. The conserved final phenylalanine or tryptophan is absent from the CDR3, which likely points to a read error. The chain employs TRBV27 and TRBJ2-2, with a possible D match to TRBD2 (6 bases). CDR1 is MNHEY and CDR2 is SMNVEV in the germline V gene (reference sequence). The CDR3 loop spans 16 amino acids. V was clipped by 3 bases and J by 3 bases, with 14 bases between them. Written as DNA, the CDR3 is TGTGCCAGCAGTTTTCCGACGGGAGTAGACACCGGGGAGCTGTTTCTT. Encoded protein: CASSFPTGVDTGELFL.

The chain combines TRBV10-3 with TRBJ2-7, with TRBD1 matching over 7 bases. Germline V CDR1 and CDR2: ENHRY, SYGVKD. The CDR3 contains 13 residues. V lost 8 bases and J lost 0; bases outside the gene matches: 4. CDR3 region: CAIWAGGSYEQYF. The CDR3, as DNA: TGTGCCATCTGGGCAGGGGGCTCCTACGAGCAGTACTTC.

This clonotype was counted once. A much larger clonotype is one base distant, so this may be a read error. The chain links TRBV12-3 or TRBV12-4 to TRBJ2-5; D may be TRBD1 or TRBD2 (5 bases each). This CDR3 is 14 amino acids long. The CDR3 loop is CASSLSGDQETQHF. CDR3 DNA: TGTGCCAGCAGTTTATCCGGGGACCAAGAGACCCAGCACTTC.

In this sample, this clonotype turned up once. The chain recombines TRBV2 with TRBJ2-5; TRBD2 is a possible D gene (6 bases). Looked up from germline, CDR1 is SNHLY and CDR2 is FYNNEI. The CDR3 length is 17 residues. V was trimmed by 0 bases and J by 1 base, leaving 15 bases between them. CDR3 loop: CASSEARSGWSQETQYF. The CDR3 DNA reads TGTGCCAGCAGTGAAGCCCGAAGCGGGTGGTCCCAAGAGACCCAGTACTTC. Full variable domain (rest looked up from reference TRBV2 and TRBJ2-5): EPEVTQTPSHQVTQMGQEVILRCVPISNHLYFYWYRQILGQKVEFLVSFYNNEISEKSEIFDDQFSVERPDGSNFTLKIRSTKLEDSAMYFCASSEARSGWSQETQYFGPGTRLLVL.

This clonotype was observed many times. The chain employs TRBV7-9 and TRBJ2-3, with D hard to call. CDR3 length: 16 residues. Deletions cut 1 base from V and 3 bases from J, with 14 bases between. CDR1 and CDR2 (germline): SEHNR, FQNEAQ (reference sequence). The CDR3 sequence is CASSLEWPTGTDTQYF. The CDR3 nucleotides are TGTGCCAGCAGCTTAGAGTGGCCGACCGGGACAGATACGCAGTATTTT. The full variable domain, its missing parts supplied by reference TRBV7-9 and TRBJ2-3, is DTGVSQNPRHKITKRGQNVTFRCDPISEHNRLYWYRQTLGQGPEFLTYFQNEAQLEKSRLLSDRFSAERPKGSFSTLEIQRTEQGDSAMYLCASSLEWPTGTDTQYFGPGTRLTVL.

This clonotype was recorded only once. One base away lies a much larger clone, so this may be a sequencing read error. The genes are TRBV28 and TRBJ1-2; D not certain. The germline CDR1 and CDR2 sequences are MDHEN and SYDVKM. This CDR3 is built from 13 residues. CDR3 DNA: TGTGCCAGCAGTCTTACGGAGCCCTATGGCTGCACCTTC. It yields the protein CASSLTEPYGCTF.

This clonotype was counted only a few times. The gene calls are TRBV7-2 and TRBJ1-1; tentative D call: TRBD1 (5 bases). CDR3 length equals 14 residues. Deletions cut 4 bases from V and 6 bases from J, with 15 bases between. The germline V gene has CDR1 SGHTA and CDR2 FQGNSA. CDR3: CASSWGGGIAEAFF. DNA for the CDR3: TGTGCCAGCAGCTGGGGGGGGGGAATCGCTGAAGCTTTCTTT. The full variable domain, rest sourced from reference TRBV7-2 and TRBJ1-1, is GAGVSQSPSNKVTEKGKDVELRCDPISGHTALYWYRQSLGQGLEFLIYFQGNSAPDKSGLPSDRFSAERTGGSVSTLTIQRTQQEDSAVYLCASSWGGGIAEAFFGQGTRLTVV.

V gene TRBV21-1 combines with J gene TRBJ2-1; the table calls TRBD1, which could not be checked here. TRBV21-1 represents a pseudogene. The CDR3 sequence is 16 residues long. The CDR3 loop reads CASDNRWDGHYNEQFF. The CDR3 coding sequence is TGTGCCAGCGATAACCGGTGGGACGGACACTACAATGAGCAGTTCTTC.

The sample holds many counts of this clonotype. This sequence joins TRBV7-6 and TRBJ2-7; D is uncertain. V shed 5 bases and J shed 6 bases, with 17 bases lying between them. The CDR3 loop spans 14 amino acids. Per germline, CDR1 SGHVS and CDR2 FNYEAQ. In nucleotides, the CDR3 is TGTGCCAGCAGCCCGCAAAACGACTGGCGCGAGCAGTACTTC. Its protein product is CASSPQNDWREQYF.

The CDR3 DNA is TGTGCCAGCAACAAGGGGACAGGATATGGCTACACCTTC. As protein: CASNKGTGYGYTF. The gene calls are TRBV6-5 and TRBJ1-2; 8 bases agree with TRBD1. The CDR3 has 13 amino acids. Trimming removed 7 bases from V and 5 bases from J; junction bases left unmatched: 6. Germline V CDR1 and CDR2: MNHEY, SVGAGI.

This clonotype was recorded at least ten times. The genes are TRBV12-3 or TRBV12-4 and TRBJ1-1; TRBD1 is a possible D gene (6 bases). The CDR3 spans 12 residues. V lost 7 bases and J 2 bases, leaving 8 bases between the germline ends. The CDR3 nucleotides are TGTGCCAGCAAGACAGGAAACACTGAAGCTTTCTTT. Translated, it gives CASKTGNTEAFF.

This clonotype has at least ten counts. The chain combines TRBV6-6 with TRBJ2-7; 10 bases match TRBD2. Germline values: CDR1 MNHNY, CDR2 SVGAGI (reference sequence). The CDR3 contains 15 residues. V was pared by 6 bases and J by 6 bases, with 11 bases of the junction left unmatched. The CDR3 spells CASSLKSEREGEQYF. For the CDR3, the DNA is TGTGCCAGCAGCCTCAAGTCGGAGCGGGAGGGCGAGCAGTACTTC.

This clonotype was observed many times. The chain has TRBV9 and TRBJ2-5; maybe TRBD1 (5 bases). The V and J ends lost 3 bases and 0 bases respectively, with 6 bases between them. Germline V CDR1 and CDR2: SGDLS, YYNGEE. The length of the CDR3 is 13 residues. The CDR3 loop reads CASSEGDQETQYF. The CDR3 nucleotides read TGTGCCAGCAGCGAAGGGGACCAAGAGACCCAGTACTTC.

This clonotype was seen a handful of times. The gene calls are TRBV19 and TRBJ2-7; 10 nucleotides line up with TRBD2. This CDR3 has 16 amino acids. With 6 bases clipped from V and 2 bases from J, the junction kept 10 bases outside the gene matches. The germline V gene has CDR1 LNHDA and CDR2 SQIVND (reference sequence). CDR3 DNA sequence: TGTGCCAGTAGGATACATAAGCGGGAGGGACCCTACGAGCAGTACTTC. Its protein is CASRIHKREGPYEQYF.

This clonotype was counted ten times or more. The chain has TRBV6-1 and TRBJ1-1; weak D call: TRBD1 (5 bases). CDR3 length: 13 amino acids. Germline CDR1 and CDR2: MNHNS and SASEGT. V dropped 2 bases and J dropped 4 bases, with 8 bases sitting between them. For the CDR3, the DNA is TGTGCCAGCAGTGAACCCCAGGGCACTGAAGCTTTCTTT. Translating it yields CASSEPQGTEAFF.

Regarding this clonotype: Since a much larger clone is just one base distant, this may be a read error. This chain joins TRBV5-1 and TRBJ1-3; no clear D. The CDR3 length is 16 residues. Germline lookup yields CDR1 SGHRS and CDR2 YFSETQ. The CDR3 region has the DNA TGCGCCAGCAGCTTGGACCCTCTGGAGTCTGGAAACGCCATATATTTT. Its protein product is CASSLDPLESGNAIYF.